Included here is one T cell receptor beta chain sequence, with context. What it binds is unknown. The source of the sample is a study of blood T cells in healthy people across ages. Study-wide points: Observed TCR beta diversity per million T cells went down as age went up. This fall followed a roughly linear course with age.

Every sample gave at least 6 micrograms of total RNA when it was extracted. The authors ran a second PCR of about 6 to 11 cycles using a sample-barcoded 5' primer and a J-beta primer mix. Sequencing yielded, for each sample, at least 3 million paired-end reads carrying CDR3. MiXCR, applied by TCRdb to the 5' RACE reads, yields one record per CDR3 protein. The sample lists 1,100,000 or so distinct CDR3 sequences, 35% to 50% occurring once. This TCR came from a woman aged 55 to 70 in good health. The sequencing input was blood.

CDR3 in DNA: TGTGCCAGCAGCTTAACCCCGACGAGGGATACGCAGTATTTT. The encoded protein is CASSLTPTRDTQYF. This rearrangement joins TRBV7-6 to TRBJ2-3, with unresolved D. The CDR3 has 14 residues. Germline-derived CDR1 and CDR2 are SGHVS and FNYEAQ. The V and J ends lost 2 bases and 6 bases respectively, with 12 bases between them.